This T cell receptor beta chain was sequenced for a study of blood T cell repertoires in COVID-19. Study in general: In each case, the material was cDNA or gDNA derived from T cells, B-cell-depleted T cells, or PBMCs.

Germline CDR1 reads SGHTA; CDR2 reads FQGNSA. There are 15 residues in the CDR3. Trimming stripped 0 bases from V and 8 bases from J, with 13 bases between. Assay used: immunoSEQ multiplex PCR; TCRdb lists only in-frame clones, some missing. The data contain more than 150,000 clones, roughly 81% of them singletons. Material for sequencing was peripheral blood. The sequence derives from an elderly woman with COVID-19, enrolled during active disease. The gene calls are TRBV7-2 and TRBJ1-4, with D possibly TRBD1 on 5 matching bases. CDR3 amino acids: CASSLAGALWEKLFF. CDR3 in DNA: TGTGCCAGCAGCTTAGCAGGGGCCCTGTGGGAAAAACTGTTTTTT. Full variable domain (outside the CDR3, taken from reference TRBV7-2 and TRBJ1-4): GAGVSQSPSNKVTEKGKDVELRCDPISGHTALYWYRQSLGQGLEFLIYFQGNSAPDKSGLPSDRFSAERTGGSVSTLTIQRTQQEDSAVYLCASSLAGALWEKLFFGSGTQLSVL.